This T cell receptor beta chain was recovered during a study of T-cell reconstitution after alpha-beta-depleted transplantation in children. This clonotype was seen more than once but under ten times. This CDR3 is built from 15 residues. V was pared by 6 bases and J by 5 bases, with 11 bases of the junction left unmatched. Unique molecular identifiers featured in how the TCRbeta library was prepared. TCRdb fed the PCR reads into MiXCR, producing one record per CDR3 protein. There are about 140,000 distinct CDR3 sequences in the sample; around 8.5% occur only once, and over 15% lies in the top ten. This specimen consisted of PBMCs, mostly from graft donor cells, obtained 180 days after TCRalphabeta/CD19-depleted stem cell transplant. The origin of this receptor is a female patient aged 2-9 years who had a stem cell transplant for congenital amegakaryocytic thrombocytopenia, so the T cells may come from the graft donor. The rearrangement links TRBV12-3 or TRBV12-4 to TRBJ2-5; 8 positions agree with TRBD2. CDR3 nucleotides: TGTGCCAGCAGCACTCCGGGACTAGGGGTGGAGACCCAGTACTTC. It yields the protein CASSTPGLGVETQYF.